The 21 T cell receptor beta chains given below trace back to one sample, sequenced in a study of technical replicates of blood from a handful of donors. Repertoires were generated with immunoSEQ multiplex PCR, while TCRdb's copy carries only in-frame clones and drops some. Altogether roughly 50,000 clones are present, 90% to 95% being singletons, with the ten largest covering about 3%. The material sequenced was PBMCs. The receptors here all came from a human donor in good health. Some clones in this sample may be carry-over from other donors' samples.

The chain links TRBV19 to TRBJ2-5; D is possibly TRBD1 (5 bases). The CDR3 runs to 12 residues. The V end lost 5 bases, the J end lost 9 bases, and 13 bases lay between the germline ends. Germline CDR1 reads LNHDA; CDR2 reads SQIVND (reference sequence). The CDR3 spells CASSGASSAQYF. Written as DNA, the CDR3 is TGTGCCAGTAGTGGGGCTAGTTCGGCCCAGTACTTC.

The chain couples TRBV7-8 to TRBJ2-1, with D perhaps TRBD2 (6 bases). The CDR3 covers 16 residues. The V gene's germline CDR1 is SGHVS and CDR2 FQNEAQ. V gave up 1 base and J gave up 1 base, with 11 bases separating them. In DNA, the CDR3 is TGTGCCAGCAGCTTAGACGGGCGGGGTTCCTACAATGAGCAGTTCTTC. It is translated as CASSLDGRGSYNEQFF.

The rearrangement links TRBV29-1 to TRBJ1-3; no reliable D call. CDR3 size: 13 residues. In germline, CDR1 is SQVTM, CDR2 ANQGSEA. V dropped 5 bases and J dropped 0 bases, with 8 bases sitting between them. In DNA form, the CDR3 reads TGCAGCGTTTTCCGTAGCTCTGGAAACACCATATATTTT. It codes for CSVFRSSGNTIYF. The complete variable domain, with remaining parts taken from reference TRBV29-1 and TRBJ1-3, reads SAVISQKPSRDICQRGTSLTIQCQVDSQVTMMFWYRQQPGQSLTLIATANQGSEATYESGFVIDKFPISRPNLTFSTLTVSNMSPEDSSIYLCSVFRSSGNTIYFGEGSWLTVV.

The chain combines TRBV7-8 with TRBJ1-4; TRBD1 aligns across 10 bases. The junction had 6 bases not matched to a gene; V was cut back by 5 bases and J by 6 bases. The CDR3 is 15 residues long. CDR1 SGHVS and CDR2 FQNEAQ come from the germline V gene. The DNA of the CDR3 is TGTGCCAGCAGCGCGGGACAGGGGCTCGATGAAAAACTGTTTTTT. Amino acid sequence: CASSAGQGLDEKLFF.

This clone appeared once. The rearrangement joins TRBV7-9 to TRBJ2-7; possibly TRBD2 for D (5 bases). The germline V gene encodes CDR1 SEHNR and CDR2 FQNEAQ (reference sequence). The CDR3 extends over 16 amino acids. The V end was cut by 3 bases, the J end by 0 bases, with 15 bases between. CDR3 protein: CASSLYRGIGSYEQYF. Here the CDR3 DNA reads TGTGCCAGCAGCTTGTACCGGGGAATTGGCTCCTACGAGCAGTACTTC.

The J gene is TRBJ2-2, the V gene TRBV7-9; TRBD2 matches 9 bases. This CDR3 comprises 17 residues. V dropped 1 base and J dropped 5; count of bases not matched to a gene: 8. CDR1 is SEHNR, CDR2 FQNEAQ, per germline (reference sequence). The CDR3 bases are TGTGCCAGCAGCTTAGTTGGCGGGGGGGCCCGGACCGGGGAGCTGTTTTTT. It codes for CASSLVGGGARTGELFF.

The V call is TRBV7-8, the J call TRBJ2-3, with 9 bases fitting TRBD2. V shed 4 bases, J shed 4 bases, and the junction held 15 bases outside the gene matches. Germline CDR1 SGHVS, CDR2 FQNEAQ. The CDR3 loop spans 18 amino acids. CDR3 protein: CASSYELSGTSTADTQYF. The DNA of the CDR3 is TGTGCCAGCAGCTACGAGCTGTCCGGGACTAGCACCGCAGATACGCAGTATTTT.

This clone is a singleton in its sample. This sequence joins TRBV7-2 and TRBJ2-7, with D uncertain. Germline lookup yields CDR1 SGHTA and CDR2 FQGNSA. Trimming shortened V by 5 bases and J by 6 bases, and 17 bases separated the two germline ends. This CDR3 contains 14 residues. CDR3 protein: CASSLTPAPGEQYF. The CDR3 DNA is TGTGCCAGCAGCCTCACCCCCGCTCCGGGCGAGCAGTACTTC.

The V gene is TRBV11-2, the J gene TRBJ2-5, with 7 bases aligning to TRBD2. CDR3 length: 11 amino acids. J was trimmed by 5 bases and V by 6 bases; bases with no gene match: 0. From germline, CDR1 is SGHAT and CDR2 FQNNGV. This chain's CDR3 is CASRGGETQYF. CDR3 bases: TGTGCCAGCAGGGGGGGGGAGACCCAGTACTTC.

The chain has TRBV29-1 and TRBJ2-2; maybe TRBD2 (6 bases). Germline loops: CDR1 SQVTM, CDR2 ANQGSEA. There are 13 residues in the CDR3. Trimming stripped 4 bases from V and 1 base from J, with 7 bases between. CDR3 amino acids: CSVGRENTGELFF. The DNA of the CDR3 is TGCAGCGTTGGGCGGGAGAACACCGGGGAGCTGTTTTTT.

This chain uses TRBV5-6 with TRBJ2-2; 13 bases line up with TRBD2. Germline V gene lookup returns CDR1 SGHDT and CDR2 YYEEEE. The V gene end was trimmed by 0 bases and the J gene end by 3 bases; junction bases not matched to a gene: 5. CDR3 size: 18 residues. CDR3 residues: CASSLVTSGRADTGELFF. Written as DNA, the CDR3 is TGTGCCAGCAGCTTGGTCACTAGCGGGAGGGCCGACACCGGGGAGCTGTTTTTT.

The J gene is TRBJ1-1, the V gene TRBV4-1; possible D gene TRBD1, 5 bases. Deletions cut 0 bases from V and 4 bases from J, with 15 bases between. The germline V gene has CDR1 MGHRA and CDR2 YSYEKL. The CDR3 runs to 16 residues. Here the CDR3 DNA reads TGCGCCAGCAGCCAAGAGCCCCATGTAGGGGCCACTGAAGCTTTCTTT. It codes for CASSQEPHVGATEAFF.

The V gene is TRBV18, the J gene TRBJ1-2; tentatively, D is TRBD1 (5 bases). This CDR3 region has 15 residues. Germline-derived CDR1 and CDR2 are KGHSH and LQKENI. The ends were cut back, 4 bases at V and 4 bases at J, with 16 bases in the middle. The CDR3 sequence: CASSLTDDMGYGYTF. Written as DNA, the CDR3 is TGTGCCAGCTCACTGACAGACGATATGGGCTATGGCTACACCTTC.

The chain is built from TRBV19 and TRBJ1-2; D is uncertain. The CDR3 runs 15 residues. Trimming removed 4 bases from V and 0 bases from J, with 12 bases in between. The germline gives CDR1 LNHDA, CDR2 SQIVND (reference sequence). CDR3 region: CASSSGEVANYGYTF. CDR3 DNA sequence: TGTGCCAGTAGTAGCGGTGAGGTGGCTAACTATGGCTACACCTTC.

This chain uses TRBV7-6 with TRBJ2-7, with a tentative D call TRBD1 (5 bases). Germline V gene lookup returns CDR1 SGHVS and CDR2 FNYEAQ. The CDR3 contains 15 residues. V was pared by 1 base and J by 0 bases, with 10 bases between. The CDR3 nucleotides are TGTGCCAGCAGCTTAGACGCAGGGCCCTCCTACGAGCAGTACTTC. Translating gives CASSLDAGPSYEQYF.

V is TRBV7-8 and J is TRBJ2-1; D unresolved. Looked up from germline, CDR1 is SGHVS and CDR2 is FQNEAQ. This CDR3 has 13 residues. Trimming took 5 bases from V and 6 from J, leaving 11 bases between them. CDR3 sequence reads: CASSLAVLNEQFF. Written as DNA, the CDR3 is TGTGCCAGCAGCCTTGCAGTTCTCAATGAGCAGTTCTTC.

The rearrangement uses TRBV4-1 and TRBJ2-7, with 10 bases identical to TRBD2. The germline CDR1 and CDR2 sequences are MGHRA and YSYEKL. This CDR3 region has 16 residues. Trimming removed 0 bases from V and 4 bases from J; junction bases left unmatched: 6. Here the CDR3 reads CASSQDRAGGYYEQYF. CDR3 sequence (DNA): TGCGCCAGCAGCCAAGATCGAGCGGGGGGGTATTACGAGCAGTACTTC.

The chain combines TRBV11-3 with TRBJ2-5; D is perhaps TRBD2 (5 bases). The V and J ends lost 11 bases and 5 bases respectively, with 21 bases between them. The CDR3 extends over 14 amino acids. Germline CDR1 and CDR2: SGHNT and YENEEA. CDR3 residues: CALQTGEGQETQYF. In nucleotides, the CDR3 is TGTGCCTTACAAACGGGCGAGGGTCAGGAGACCCAGTACTTC.

The genes are TRBV7-9 and TRBJ2-2; D gene unclear. Germline-derived CDR1 and CDR2 are SEHNR and FQNEAQ (reference sequence). V lost 2 bases, J lost 6 bases, and 4 bases lay in between. This CDR3 contains 12 residues. CDR3 in DNA: TGTGCCAGCAGCTTATCGGCCGGGGAGCTGTTTTTT. It yields the protein CASSLSAGELFF.

The V call is TRBV5-1, the J call TRBJ2-3; 11 bases match TRBD1. The CDR3 runs 17 residues. V was clipped by 2 bases and J by 4 bases; unmatched bases: 9. Germline lookup yields CDR1 SGHRS and CDR2 YFSETQ. The CDR3 DNA reads TGCGCCAGCAGCTTCGGCAGGACAGGGGGCGGATCAGATACGCAGTATTTT. This codes for CASSFGRTGGGSDTQYF.

The genes are TRBV25-1 and TRBJ2-1, with D perhaps matching TRBD1 (6 bases). CDR1 is MGHDK, CDR2 SYGVNS, per germline. This CDR3 has 12 amino acids. Trimming removed 7 bases at V and 14 bases at J, with 18 bases between. CDR3 loop: CASIYNRDTEFF. In nucleotides, the CDR3 is TGTGCCAGCATCTATAACCGGGACACAGAGTTCTTC.